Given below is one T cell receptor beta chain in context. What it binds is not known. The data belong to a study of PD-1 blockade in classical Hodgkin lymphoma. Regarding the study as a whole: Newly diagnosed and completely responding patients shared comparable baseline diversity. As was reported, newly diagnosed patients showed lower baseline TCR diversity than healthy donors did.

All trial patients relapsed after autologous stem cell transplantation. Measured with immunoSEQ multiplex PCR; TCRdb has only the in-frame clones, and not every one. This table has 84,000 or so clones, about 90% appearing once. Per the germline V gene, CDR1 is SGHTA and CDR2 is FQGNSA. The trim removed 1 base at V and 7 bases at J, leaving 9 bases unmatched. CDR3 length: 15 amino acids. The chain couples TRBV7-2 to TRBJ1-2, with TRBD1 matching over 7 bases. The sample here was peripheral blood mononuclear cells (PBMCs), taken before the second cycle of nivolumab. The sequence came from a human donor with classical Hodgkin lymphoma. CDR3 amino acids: CASSLGFGRGGGYTF. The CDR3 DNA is TGTGCCAGCAGCTTAGGGTTCGGCAGGGGGGGTGGCTACACCTTC.